This entry features one TCR beta chain sequence. Antigen: not known. The data are from a study of shared clonotypes between healthy human individuals. Overall study: Samples came from a couple of female and a few male donors aged 18 to 49. The study's findings and limits: Depth of sequencing was expected to influence donor clonotype sharing.

TCRdb keeps only in-frame clones here, not all; method: immunoSEQ multiplex PCR. The repertoire has fewer than 700,000 clones, around three quarters of them found once; the top ten carry 12%. The V end lost 0 bases, the J end lost 2 bases, and 16 bases lay between the germline ends. Germline assignment: CDR1 SGDLS and CDR2 YYNGEE. The CDR3 consists of 17 residues. The sample comprised PBMCs. The chain recombines TRBV9 with TRBJ2-3, with D possibly being TRBD2 (6 bases). The clonotype originates from a woman aged 40 to 50 in good health. Some clones in this sample may be carry-over from other donors' samples. The CDR3 reads CASSVGVGGSNTDTQYF. The CDR3 nucleotides read TGTGCCAGCAGCGTAGGAGTGGGAGGCTCGAACACAGATACGCAGTATTTT.